What follows is one TCR beta chain and its context. Its antigen is still unknown. A patient was excluded if there was uncontrolled infection, other autoimmune disease, pregnancy or lactation. Amplification of TCR beta CDR3 regions was performed using RNA transcripts as template. HTBI primers were the set used in a first-round RT-PCR of the TCR CDR3. TCRdb analysed the multiplex PCR reads with MiXCR anew, one entry per CDR3 protein. The sample includes more than 650,000 distinct CDR3 sequences, about 14% seen only once; the top ten take roughly 10%. The data stem from a study of T cells in Graves' hyperthyroidism and ophthalmopathy. Study-wide results and caveats: The model identified upcoming ophthalmopathy a median around 6 months ahead of onset.

Sequencing used blood. The sequence came from a woman younger than 30 with Graves' hyperthyroidism.

The CDR3 DNA follows: TGCAGTGCTAGGGTAGCGGGAGGTTCCTACGAGCAGTACTTC. This gives the protein CSARVAGGSYEQYF. The chain links TRBV20-1 to TRBJ2-7; 10 bases fit TRBD2. CDR3 size: 14 residues. Trimming at V came to 3 bases and at J to 1 base, leaving 3 bases not matched to a gene. Germline CDR1 reads DFQATT; CDR2 reads SNEGSKA (reference sequence).